This paragraph reports one TCR beta chain. The target of this receptor is not known. It has no much larger one-base neighbor in the sample; base qualities were not kept. This specimen comes from a study of blood T cell repertoires in COVID-19 (dated by TCRdb to about 2020). Turning to the overall study: Samples from collaborators originated in the United States, Italy and Spain and spanned both the acute and convalescent phases of COVID-19. The prospective study material was composed of cDNA or gDNA derived from T cells, B-cell-depleted T cells, or PBMCs. Deeply sampled blood TCRbeta repertoires from subjects exposed to, actively infected with, or recovered from COVID-19 were included in the dataset. The repertoires were made available in a free public database intended to serve as a resource for research on the immune response to SARS-CoV-2. The samples were drawn from the first 160 participants of the ongoing ImmuneRACE study and from over a thousand subjects provided by 6 global collaborators. The sample metadata nearly always contained a de-identified subject ID, COVID-19 status, age in years and sex. Where available, HLA class I and class II types were taken from metadata supplied by the sample provider and were not determined by assay-based typing. Overall results and qualifications from the work: Clinical and demographic metadata were provided uncurated, with the amount varying by source and participant.

TCRbeta CDR3 regions were amplified from genomic DNA using the immunoSEQ Assay, a bias-controlled multiplex PCR. In the original analysis: Nucleated cell counts per sample were estimated from amplification of reference gene primers within the assay. Sequence reads were collapsed and filtered to measure the absolute abundance of every unique TCRbeta CDR3 rearrangement. For each sample, productive Simpson clonality was calculated as the square root of Simpson's diversity index over productive rearrangements. The table was pulled from immuneACCESS by TCRdb, which kept in-frame rearrangements only. Such tables lose some clones; where checked, under half of the loss comes from unresolved V genes, and the rest has no known cause. D and trimming were read from the DNA, whereas the V and J calls and clone size are those reported in that table. Here the sample has approximately 350,000 clones; 65% to 90% occur a single time. Just over 7% of the sample comes from the top ten.

For CDR1 and CDR2, the germline V gene (reference sequence) lists SEHNR and FQNEAQ. V is clipped by 1 base and J by 5 bases, and the sequence between their germline boundaries is 6 bases long. The CDR3 runs 12 amino acids, cysteine and phenylalanine included. The entry retains the CDR3 DNA only, 36 bases that are in frame from base 1. One collaborating source in Seattle enrolled patients during active infection and followed them longitudinally through the course of disease. Whole blood was collected in K2EDTA tubes by collaborating institutions according to the institutions' own protocols. For TCRbeta analysis, collaborators shipped samples in one of three forms: frozen whole blood, isolated PBMCs, or DNA extracted from either of those sample types.

The receptor chain draws on TRBV7-9 and TRBJ2-7, with an unclear D gene assignment. Sequencing was done on a sample of peripheral blood. The clonotype comes from an older woman with COVID-19, enrolled during active disease. The sequence in DNA is TGTGCCAGCAGCTTAGACAGTCACGAGCAGTACTTC. This is translated as CASSLDSHEQYF.